This TCR beta chain was observed in a study of T cells in Graves' hyperthyroidism and ophthalmopathy. Whole-study results and caveats: Most thyroid clonotypes that were expanded above 0.001 also turned up in blood. Prediction of ophthalmopathy progression came a median around 6.5 months pre-onset.

Researchers barred patients who had uncontrolled infection, other autoimmune disease, pregnancy or lactation. Thyroid ultrasound and orbital computed tomography, with clinical symptoms and serum thyroxine and TRAb, informed diagnoses. There are many counts of this clonotype. As yet, its antigen is unknown. V was shortened by 6 bases and J by 1 base, with 9 bases between the two germline ends. There are 13 residues in the CDR3. Germline V CDR1 and CDR2: DFQATT, SNEGSKA (reference sequence). RNA transcripts were the template for amplifying TCR beta CDR3 regions. An initial round of RT-PCR targeting the TCR CDR3 relied on the HTBI primer set. TCRdb itself ran the multiplex PCR reads through MiXCR, one entry per CDR3 protein. There are more than 500,000 distinct CDR3 sequences in the sample; about 45% occur only once, and approximately 44% lies in the top ten.

The rearrangement links TRBV20-1 to TRBJ2-2; D is possibly TRBD2 (6 bases). This receptor was taken from an adult woman with Graves' disease, either hyperthyroidism or ophthalmopathy (not recorded which). Sequenced material: peripheral blood or thyroid tissue (not recorded which). CDR3 nucleotides: TGCAGTGCAAGACTAGGGAACACCGGGGAGCTGTTTTTT. As protein: CSARLGNTGELFF.